This TCR beta chain was recovered during a study of blood T cells in healthy people across ages. The authors ran a second PCR of about 7 to 11 cycles using a sample-barcoded 5' primer and a J-beta primer mix. Each sample yielded at least 3 million CDR3-containing paired-end reads. MiXCR was run by TCRdb on the 5' RACE reads, yielding one entry per CDR3 protein. The sample carries over 950,000 distinct CDR3 sequences, 51% recorded once. Germline V gene sequence: CDR1 GTSNPN, CDR2 SVGIG (reference sequence). V lost 0 bases, J lost 6 bases, and 16 bases lay in between. This CDR3 has 15 amino acids. V and J are TRBV30 and TRBJ2-3, with D perhaps matching TRBD2 (6 bases). Sequenced sample: blood. The clonotype comes from a woman aged 55-70 years in good health. CDR3 sequence: CAWSVLGGARDTQYF. CDR3 DNA sequence: TGTGCCTGGAGTGTGCTCGGAGGGGCCCGGGATACGCAGTATTTT.